These T cell receptor beta chains were read from a single sample in a study of glioma-infiltrating T cells. TCRdb independently ran MiXCR on the multiplex PCR reads; one entry per CDR3 protein. Of roughly 200,000 distinct CDR3 sequences listed, more than 35% are singletons. Sequencing input: glioma tissue, nonneoplastic brain tissue, or PBMCs (not recorded which). Source of these receptors: a human donor with low-grade glioma or glioblastoma, undergoing nonglioma brain surgery, or in good health (not recorded which). Each CDR3 is given with its conserved first and last residue. The order of the fields is J gene, D gene, V gene, clone size, CDR3 DNA, CDR3 protein. The D gene is left open where the match is weak. Not all rows give a size; the values are once, few, many and, for expanded clones, a class.

>TRBJ2-2|-|TRBV12-3/TRBV12-4|-
TGTGCCAGCAGAACGCGAATGGGTTCCAAGAACACCGGGGAGCTGTTTTTT
CASRTRMGSKNTGELFF
>TRBJ1-1|-|TRBV28|many
TGTGCCAGCAGCTCGGTGGGGACTGAAGCTTTCTTT
CASSSVGTEAFF
>TRBJ2-7|TRBD2|TRBV20-1|many
TGCAGTGCTAGCGGGAGGGGCTACGAGCAGTACTTC
CSASGRGYEQYF
>TRBJ2-7|-|TRBV27|many
TGTGCCAGCAGTTTACCGCCCTTCTACGAGCAGTACTTC
CASSLPPFYEQYF
>TRBJ2-1|TRBD2|TRBV25-1|-
TGTGCCAGCAGTAATATAGCGGGAGTCAATGAGCAGTTCTTC
CASSNIAGVNEQFF
>TRBJ2-7|-|TRBV20-1|many
TGCAGTGCTAGAGTAGCCGGCCCCGCGGAGCAGTACTTC
CSARVAGPAEQYF
>TRBJ2-5|TRBD2|TRBV7-9|few
TGTGCCAGCAGCCCCGGACTAGCGGGATTTCAAGAGACCCAGTACTTC
CASSPGLAGFQETQYF
>TRBJ2-3|-|TRBV3-1|-
TGTGCCACCAGCCGCGCGAGGGGGACAGATACGCAGTATTTT
CATSRARGTDTQYF
>TRBJ1-5|TRBD1|TRBV4-2|few
TGTGCCAGCAGCCAAGTCGCGGCAGGGGGCAACAATCAGCCCCAGCATTTT
CASSQVAAGGNNQPQHF
>TRBJ1-1|-|TRBV7-9|many
TGTGCCAGCAGCTTAGCGTTGTCAGGGGATACTGAAGCTTTCTTT
CASSLALSGDTEAFF
>TRBJ1-3|-|TRBV3-1|many
TGTGCCAGCAGCCAAGAAAGGGGTTGGAGGGGAAACACCATATATTTT
CASSQERGWRGNTIYF
>TRBJ1-2|-|TRBV7-9|many
TGTGCCAGCAGCTTATTATCCCCGCAAGCTAACTATGGCTACACCTTC
CASSLLSPQANYGYTF
>TRBJ1-1|-|TRBV12-3/TRBV12-4|-
TGTGCCAGCAGCGCGGAAAGAGTGGGAACTGAAGCCTTCTTT
CASSAERVGTEAFF
>TRBJ2-7|TRBD2|TRBV3-1|-
TGTGCCAGCAGCCTAACTAGCGGGATACCCTACGAGCAGTACTTC
CASSLTSGIPYEQYF
>TRBJ1-6|-|TRBV11-2|-
TGTGCCAGCAGCCAGCGGGACATCCATTCACCCCTCCACTTT
CASSQRDIHSPLHF
>TRBJ2-1|TRBD1|TRBV28|-
TGTGCCAGCAGTCCCCCACGACAGGGACAGGAGCAGTTCTTC
CASSPPRQGQEQFF
>TRBJ1-5|-|TRBV19|many
TGTGCCAGTAGTATAGTCAGGGTAGAACAGCCCCAGCATTTT
CASSIVRVEQPQHF
>TRBJ1-1|-|TRBV18|-
TGTGCCAGCTCAGAGGCATACGGTGAAGATTTCTTT
CASSEAYGEDFF
>TRBJ1-1|TRBD1|TRBV10-3|-
TGTGCCATCATTGAGTCTGGACAGGGGAACACTGAAGCTTTCTTT
CAIIESGQGNTEAFF
>TRBJ2-7|-|TRBV6-2/TRBV6-3|many
TGTGCCAGCAGTTATGGTCAAGCGGACAAACTTCAAATCTCCTACGAGCAGTACTTC
CASSYGQADKLQISYEQYF
>TRBJ1-3|-|TRBV6-1|medium-sized
TGTGCCAGCAGTCCAACACGAGGAAACACCATATATTTT
CASSPTRGNTIYF
>TRBJ2-7|-|TRBV29-1|few
TGCAGCGTTGAAGTGGTGCGCGAGCAGTACTTC
CSVEVVREQYF